This TCR beta chain was identified during a study of cytomegalovirus exposure and HLA in healthy donors. General study points: Later, TCR association rates were found to vary by HLA locus, highest for DRB1 and lowest for HLA-C. By a later analysis, the bulk of CMV-associated TCR beta chains appeared HLA-restricted. In most subjects, TCR beta sequences reportedly gave accurate predictions of HLA-A and HLA-B alleles. The authors assumed roughly uniform sequencing depth across donors for presence/absence analyses.

The PCR used 60 Vbeta and 13 Jbeta primers. Using immunoSEQ multiplex PCR, the repertoire was profiled, and TCRdb retains in-frame clones only, with some absent. The sample consists of 200,000 or so clones, 80% to 85% of them appearing once. After removal of 5 bases from V and 7 bases from J, the junction contained 4 bases not matched to a gene. This CDR3 spans 13 amino acids. The germline V gene has CDR1 LNHDA and CDR2 SQIVND (reference sequence). In the case of this clone: What it recognizes is unknown.

This clonotype originated in a woman between 45 and 65 years old in good health and CMV-seropositive. The specimen sequenced was PBMCs. The chain combines TRBV19 with TRBJ1-5, with 8 bases that match TRBD1. In DNA form, the CDR3 reads TGTGCCAGTAGTGGACAGGGAAGACAGCCCCAGCATTTT. Its translation: CASSGQGRQPQHF.